This is a list of T cell receptor beta chains from one sample in a study of control samples from healthy donors and cancer patients. The method was immunoSEQ multiplex PCR; TCRdb's version includes in-frame clones alone and lacks a portion of them. The repertoire includes about 180,000 clones, more than 80% of them detected once, and more than 1.3% sits in the top ten. The specimen sequenced was blood. The receptors originated from a man aged 30-40 years in good health. The CDR3 runs from the conserved cysteine through the conserved F or W. The order of the fields is clone size, V gene, J gene, D gene, CDR3 DNA, CDR3 protein. The D gene is left open where the match is weak. A row's size may be missing; if present it is once, few, many or a size class.

>NA|TRBV19|TRBJ2-3|TRBD1
TGTGCCAGTACCCCGGACAGGGGATCCGATACGCAGTATTTT
CASTPDRGSDTQYF
>NA|TRBV7-2|TRBJ1-6|TRBD1
TGTGCCAGCAGCTTAGTTGGGAGGACAGGAGGGAATTCACCCCTCCACTTT
CASSLVGRTGGNSPLHF
>NA|TRBV7-2|TRBJ1-4|NA
TGTGCCAGCAGCTTACGGGGAAGGCAGGAAAAACTGTTTTTT
CASSLRGRQEKLFF
>NA|TRBV6-2/TRBV6-3|TRBJ2-1|TRBD1
TGTGCCAGCAGTTACGGGACAGGGGAGTTCTTC
CASSYGTGEFF
>NA|TRBV6-5|TRBJ1-2|NA
TGTGCCAGCATCGAACCGAGGGTTCACTATGGCTACACCTTC
CASIEPRVHYGYTF
>NA|TRBV19|TRBJ1-5|NA
TGTGCCAGTAGTATCGGTCAGTATAGCAATCAGCCCCAGCATTTT
CASSIGQYSNQPQHF
>NA|TRBV27|TRBJ2-7|NA
TGTGCCAGCAGTTTAAGGGGTCAGACAGGAACCTACGAGCAGTACTTC
CASSLRGQTGTYEQYF
>NA|TRBV5-4|TRBJ1-1|TRBD1
TGTGCCAGCAGGGACAGGGTTGACACTGAAGCTTTCTTT
CASRDRVDTEAFF
>NA|TRBV5-1|TRBJ1-5|TRBD1
TGCGCCAGCAGCTTGGTGGGACAGGGGCTCCAGCCCCAGCATTTT
CASSLVGQGLQPQHF
>NA|TRBV28|TRBJ2-7|NA
TGTGCCAGCAGTTTATATGGCAGTGGCGTGCACTTC
CASSLYGSGVHF
>NA|TRBV7-6|TRBJ2-7|NA
TGTGCCAGCAGCTTATCTGAGGCGCTTGGGCAGTACTTC
CASSLSEALGQYF
>NA|TRBV3-1/TRBV3-2|TRBJ2-3|NA
TGTGCCAGCAGCAGAAGAGGGCAGGGGTCTGATACGCAGTATTTT
CASSRRGQGSDTQYF
>NA|TRBV7-9|TRBJ1-3|TRBD1
TGTGCCAGCAGCTCTCAGTGGACAGGGGGAAACACCATATATTTT
CASSSQWTGGNTIYF
>NA|TRBV7-9|TRBJ1-2|NA
TGTGCCACCGAATCCCCTGGCTACACCTTC
CATESPGYTF
>NA|TRBV19|TRBJ1-1|NA
TGTGCCAGTAGTTTGGCAGCTCTCATGAACACTGAAGCTTTCTTT
CASSLAALMNTEAFF
>once|TRBV11-1|TRBJ1-1|NA
TGTGCCAGCAGCTTAGCCCAGGGAGGCACTGAAGCTTTCTTT
CASSLAQGGTEAFF
>NA|TRBV9|TRBJ2-7|TRBD2
TGTGCCAGCAGCTCTAGCGGGGACTCCTACGAGCAGTACTTC
CASSSSGDSYEQYF
>NA|TRBV7-8|TRBJ2-5|TRBD2
TGTGCCAGCAGCCAACCGGGACTAGCGGGAGTGGGAAAGACCCAGTACTTC
CASSQPGLAGVGKTQYF
>NA|TRBV14|TRBJ2-1|TRBD2
TGTGCCAGCAGCCATGTGACTAGCGGGAGAAATGAGCAGTTCTTC
CASSHVTSGRNEQFF
>NA|TRBV30|TRBJ2-7|NA
TGTGCCTGGAGTGCGGCTGGCGAGCAGTACTTC
CAWSAAGEQYF
>NA|TRBV20-1|TRBJ1-2|NA
TGCAGTGCTAGCTTGGGGGAGGGCTACACCTTC
CSASLGEGYTF
>NA|TRBV18|TRBJ1-6|NA
TGTGCCAGCTCACCATCCGACCTATCGTCCCTCCACTTT
CASSPSDLSSLHF